This T cell receptor beta chain was sequenced in a study of shared clonotypes between healthy human individuals. Study as a whole: Three CD4 naive, three CD4 memory, two CD8 naive and one CD8 memory plate were used per donor. Study results and limitations: In general, naive subsets displayed greater estimated richness than memory subsets did.

Germline assignment: CDR1 MGHRA and CDR2 YSYEKL. The CDR3 consists of 11 residues. Trimming pared 10 bases from V and 4 bases from J, leaving 10 bases between. On this clone: Antigen: not known.

Clones were read by immunoSEQ multiplex PCR, and TCRdb kept only the in-frame ones, dropping some. The top ten clones hold about 1.8% of a sample with nearly 750,000 clones, 72% of them seen once. The sample was memory CD4+ T cells sorted from blood. Subset in this sample: CD45RA-negative fraction. The chain links TRBV4-1 to TRBJ1-1; D is ambiguous. This sequence was found in a woman aged 25 to 39 in good health. Here the CDR3 DNA reads TGCGCCACAACTTCGGCCACTGAAGCTTTCTTT. It is translated as CATTSATEAFF.